The T cell receptor beta chain described here comes from a study of T-cell reconstitution after alpha-beta-depleted transplantation in children. Study observations and caveats: Roughly two months post-transplant, alpha-beta T cells reportedly originated from several hundred graft clones that had expanded. T-cell counts and diversity were attributed mostly to newly produced T cells one year after transplant. For some patients, TCRbeta diversity was high at day 60 because of recipient T cells and thymic progenitors that survived.

CDR1 and CDR2 from the germline V gene are SGHRS and YFSETQ. The CDR3 is made up of 18 amino acids. J was trimmed by 4 bases and V by 0 bases; bases with no gene match: 12. Turning to this clonotype: No antigen is known for it.

For TCRbeta, the library was prepared with unique molecular identifiers. TCRdb processed the PCR reads anew with MiXCR; each CDR3 protein has one entry. The top ten clones hold around 4.5% of a sample with around 800,000 distinct CDR3 sequences, roughly 15% of them seen once. The chain uses TRBV5-1 and TRBJ2-1; 8 nucleotides match TRBD2. Sequenced material: PBMCs, mostly from graft donor cells, taken 360 days after TCRalphabeta/CD19-depleted stem cell transplant. This clonotype originated in a male patient younger than 18 who had a stem cell transplant for acute lymphoblastic leukemia, so the T cells may come from the graft donor. The CDR3 sequence: CASSLGTSGSIGYNEQFF. The CDR3 DNA reads as TGCGCCAGCAGCTTGGGTACTAGCGGTTCGATAGGGTACAATGAGCAGTTCTTC.